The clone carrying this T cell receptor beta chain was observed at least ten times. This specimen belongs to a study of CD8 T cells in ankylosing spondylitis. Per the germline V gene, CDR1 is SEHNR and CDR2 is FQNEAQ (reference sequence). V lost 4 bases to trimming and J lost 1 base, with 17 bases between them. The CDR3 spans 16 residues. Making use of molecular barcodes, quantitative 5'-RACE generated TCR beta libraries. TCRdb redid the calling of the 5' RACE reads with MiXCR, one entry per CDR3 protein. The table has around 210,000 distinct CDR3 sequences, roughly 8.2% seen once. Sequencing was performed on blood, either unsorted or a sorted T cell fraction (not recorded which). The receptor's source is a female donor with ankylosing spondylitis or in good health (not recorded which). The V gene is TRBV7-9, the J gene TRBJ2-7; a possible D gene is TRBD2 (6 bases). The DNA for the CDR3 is TGTGCCAGCAGCTCTATCAAACGGGACTTTTCCTACGAGCAGTACTTC. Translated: CASSSIKRDFSYEQYF.